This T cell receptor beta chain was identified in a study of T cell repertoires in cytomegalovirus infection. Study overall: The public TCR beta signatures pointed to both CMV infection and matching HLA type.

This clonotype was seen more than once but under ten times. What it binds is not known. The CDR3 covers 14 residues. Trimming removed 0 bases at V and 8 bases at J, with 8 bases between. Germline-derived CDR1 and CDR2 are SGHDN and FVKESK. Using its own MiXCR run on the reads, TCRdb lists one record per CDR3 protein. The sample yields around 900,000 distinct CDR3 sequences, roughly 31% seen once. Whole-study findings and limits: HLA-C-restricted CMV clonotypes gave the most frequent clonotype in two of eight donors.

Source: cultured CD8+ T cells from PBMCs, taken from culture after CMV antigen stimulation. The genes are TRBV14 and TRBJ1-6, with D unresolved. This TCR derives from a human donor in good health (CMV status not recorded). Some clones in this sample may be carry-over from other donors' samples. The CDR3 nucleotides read TGTGCCAGCAGCCAAGAGGGGTCGGATTCACCCCTCCACTTT. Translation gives CASSQEGSDSPLHF. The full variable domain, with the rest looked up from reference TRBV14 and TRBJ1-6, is EAGVTQFPSHSVIEKGQTVTLRCDPISGHDNLYWYRRVMGKEIKFLLHFVKESKQDESGMPNNRFLAERTGGTYSTLKVQPAELEDSGVYFCASSQEGSDSPLHFGNGTRLTVT.